The rows below give T cell receptor beta chains drawn from one sample of a study of cytomegalovirus exposure and HLA in healthy donors. Using immunoSEQ multiplex PCR, the repertoire was profiled, and TCRdb retains in-frame clones only, with some absent. The sample lists approximately 150,000 clones, about 87% seen once, with approximately 1.5% in the top ten. What was sequenced was PBMCs. The source is a woman aged 25 to 39 in good health and CMV-seronegative. CDR3s include the opening cysteine and the closing phenylalanine or tryptophan. The order of the fields is D gene, V gene, CDR3 length, J gene, clone size, CDR3 protein, CDR3 DNA. D genes are given only for firm matches. For some rows the clone size is stated as once, few or many, or as a class when expanded; others skip it.

>-|TRBV29-1|12|TRBJ2-7|-
CSVRHPVGEQYF
TGCAGCGTTAGACACCCGGTCGGTGAGCAGTACTTC
>-|TRBV2|14|TRBJ2-2|-
CASSGDLNTGELFF
TGTGCCAGCAGTGGCGATCTAAACACCGGGGAGCTGTTTTTT
>-|TRBV4-1|14|TRBJ1-1|-
CASSQSISYTEAFF
TGCGCCAGCAGCCAAAGTATAAGCTACACTGAAGCTTTCTTT
>TRBD2|TRBV4-1|15|TRBJ2-5|-
CASSQGLAGGETQYF
TGCGCCAGCAGCCAAGGGCTAGCGGGGGGGGAGACCCAGTACTTC
>-|TRBV2|13|TRBJ2-7|-
CASSEEGGDEQYF
TGTGCCAGCAGTGAAGAAGGGGGTGACGAGCAGTACTTC
>TRBD1|TRBV7-9|14|TRBJ1-1|-
CASSATTGVIEAFF
TGTGCCAGCAGCGCCACGACAGGGGTAATTGAAGCTTTCTTT
>TRBD2|TRBV4-1|19|TRBJ2-3|-
CASSQAPMTSGGVADTQYF
TGCGCCAGCAGCCAAGCACCCATGACTAGCGGGGGGGTGGCAGATACGCAGTATTTT
>TRBD1|TRBV5-1|14|TRBJ1-2|-
CASSGTAPNYGYTF
TGCGCCAGCAGCGGGACAGCCCCGAACTATGGCTACACCTTC
>-|TRBV15|15|TRBJ2-3|-
CATSRGDSGTDTQYF
TGTGCCACCAGCAGAGGCGACTCCGGCACAGATACGCAGTATTTT
>TRBD2|TRBV5-1|15|TRBJ2-1|-
CASSLTSGGGGEQFF
TGCGCCAGCAGCTTGACTAGCGGGGGTGGGGGTGAGCAGTTCTTC
>-|TRBV25-1|10|TRBJ2-7|-
CASSGNEQYF
TGTGCCAGCAGCGGGAACGAGCAGTACTTC
>TRBD2|TRBV11-2|15|TRBJ2-7|-
CASSLEVSGGHEQYF
TGTGCCAGCAGCTTAGAGGTTAGCGGGGGCCACGAGCAGTACTTC
>TRBD1|TRBV7-2|18|TRBJ2-1|-
CASSSTAYRGFSYNEQFF
TGTGCCAGCAGCTCGACCGCCTACAGGGGTTTCTCCTACAATGAGCAGTTCTTC
>-|TRBV4-1|13|TRBJ1-6|-
CASSRLEGGPLHF
TGCGCCAGCAGCCGCCTCGAGGGGGGGCCCCTCCACTTT
>-|TRBV21-1|17|TRBJ1-5|-
CASSKTPPDRVNQPQHF
TGTGCCAGCAGCAAAACCCCACCGGACAGGGTAAATCAGCCCCAGCATTTT
>-|TRBV27|13|TRBJ2-7|-
CASSPRGAIEQYF
TGTGCCAGCAGTCCCCGGGGAGCCATCGAGCAGTACTTC
>-|TRBV10-1|15|TRBJ2-7|-
CASSEGSTTPYEQYF
TGCGCCAGCTCTGAGGGTAGTACTACTCCCTACGAGCAGTACTTC
>TRBD2|TRBV2|17|TRBJ2-2|-
CASSPGLAALYTGELFF
TGTGCCAGCAGTCCGGGACTAGCGGCCCTTTACACCGGGGAGCTGTTTTTT
>TRBD1|TRBV4-1|16|TRBJ2-5|-
CASSQPPGTAGETQYF
TGCGCCAGCAGCCAACCCCCCGGGACAGCTGGGGAGACCCAGTACTTC
>TRBD1|TRBV14|16|TRBJ1-5|few
CASSGRDRGVNQPQHF
TGTGCCAGCAGCGGACGTGACAGGGGCGTCAATCAGCCCCAGCATTTT
>-|TRBV7-2|12|TRBJ2-7|-
CASSTSLFEQYF
TGTGCCAGCAGTACTAGCTTATTCGAGCAGTACTTC
>TRBD1|TRBV6-5|14|TRBJ1-1|-
CASSIQGATTEAFF
TGTGCCAGCAGTATACAGGGGGCGACCACTGAAGCTTTCTTT
>TRBD1|TRBV7-8|15|TRBJ1-1|-
CASSSNRGLGTEAFF
TGTGCCAGCAGCTCCAACAGGGGGCTGGGCACTGAAGCTTTCTTT
>-|TRBV5-1|18|TRBJ2-6|-
CASTLGVGASSGANVLTF
TGCGCCAGCACCCTTGGGGTAGGGGCTAGCTCTGGGGCCAACGTCCTGACTTTC
>-|TRBV18|17|TRBJ2-2|-
CASSAFPLGRDTGELFF
TGTGCCAGCTCAGCGTTTCCCCTGGGTCGGGACACCGGGGAGCTGTTTTTT
>TRBD2|TRBV5-1|15|TRBJ2-5|-
CASSDTLAGGRAQYF
TGCGCCAGCAGCGACACCCTAGCGGGGGGCCGGGCCCAGTACTTC
>TRBD2|TRBV4-1|15|TRBJ2-1|-
CASSQVRGVYNEQFF
TGCGCCAGCAGCCAAGTGCGGGGGGTTTACAATGAGCAGTTCTTC
>-|TRBV25-1|17|TRBJ1-1|once
CASSEDSPGVMNTEAFF
TGTGCCAGCAGTGAAGATTCGCCAGGGGTTATGAACACTGAAGCTTTCTTT